A selection of T cell receptor beta chains follows, all from one sample in a study of T cell changes during pregnancy in multiple sclerosis. Method: immunoSEQ multiplex PCR; TCRdb's copy keeps in-frame clones and lacks some. The profile shows tens of thousands of clones, over 90% of them singletons. The sample consisted of CD4+ T cells from peripheral blood mononuclear cells, taken in the third trimester of pregnancy. The receptors come from a female donor with multiple sclerosis, enrolled in a pregnancy study. Each CDR3 is given with its conserved first and last residue. D genes are given only for firm matches. Some rows have no size entry. The others give once, few or many, or a class for an expanded clone.

clone size,D gene,J gene,V gene,CDR3 DNA,CDR3 protein
-,-,TRBJ1-5,TRBV19,TGTGCCAGTAGTATCCGGGACTACGGATATAGCAATCAGCCCCAGCATTTT,CASSIRDYGYSNQPQHF
-,-,TRBJ2-1,TRBV6-1,TGTGCCAGCAGGCTACAGGGAAGCTCCTACAATGAGCAGTTCTTC,CASRLQGSSYNEQFF
-,-,TRBJ1-5,TRBV12-5,TGTGCTAGTGGTTTGGTAATGAGTGGAGGGTTGGGCAATCAGCCCCAGCATTTT,CASGLVMSGGLGNQPQHF
few,-,TRBJ2-2,TRBV6-5,TGTGCCAGCAGTTACTCGCAGGGTGTCGGGGAGCTGTTTTTT,CASSYSQGVGELFF
-,TRBD1,TRBJ1-3,TRBV30,TGTGCCTGGAGTCTCCGACGGGGACAGGGGGCCCTCTCTGGAAACACCATATATTTT,CAWSLRRGQGALSGNTIYF
-,-,TRBJ2-1,TRBV19,TGTGCCAGTAGTCTCACGAGGGTGAATGAGCAGTTCTTC,CASSLTRVNEQFF
-,TRBD2,TRBJ2-1,TRBV11-2,TGTGCCAGCAGCTTAAATCCGGGGGGGTCAGGCAATGAGCAGTTCTTC,CASSLNPGGSGNEQFF
-,-,TRBJ1-2,TRBV7-9,TGTGCCAGCAGCCCTTATTACAGCTATGGCTACACCTTC,CASSPYYSYGYTF
-,-,TRBJ2-5,TRBV2,TGTGCCAGCAGGGCAATGGCGAGGTTTGGAGAGACCCAGTACTTC,CASRAMARFGETQYF
-,-,TRBJ1-2,TRBV10-3,TGTGCCATCCGGGGTCTTCCAGGAGACTATGGCTACACCTTC,CAIRGLPGDYGYTF
once,TRBD1,TRBJ2-4,TRBV6-5,TGTGCCAGCAGCAGAACAGGGGGCTCGTTGGACATTCAGTACTTC,CASSRTGGSLDIQYF
once,-,TRBJ1-3,TRBV5-6,TGTGCCAGCCGCCCCTGGGCCTCTGGAAACACCATATATTTT,CASRPWASGNTIYF
-,TRBD1,TRBJ2-7,TRBV5-4,TGTGCCAGCAGCCCCCGACAGGGAATCTCCTACGAGCAGTACTTC,CASSPRQGISYEQYF
-,-,TRBJ1-5,TRBV6-1,TGTGCCAGCACCACTTTCTCCAATCAGCCCCAGCATTTT,CASTTFSNQPQHF
-,TRBD1,TRBJ1-3,TRBV19,TGTGCCAGTAGTAGCCAGACAGGGGCTGGAAACACCATATATTTT,CASSSQTGAGNTIYF
-,TRBD1,TRBJ1-2,TRBV7-9,TGTGCCAGCAGCTCCAGTCCGGGACAGAGTTTC,CASSSSPGQSF
-,-,TRBJ2-7,TRBV5-6,TGTGCCAGCAATCCCTCGGGTCGGGGTGTAAAGACCTACGAGCAGTACTTC,CASNPSGRGVKTYEQYF
-,-,TRBJ1-5,TRBV19,TGTGCCAGCAAACAACTCTCCCTCGGGGGGGGAAGCAATCAGCCCCAGCATTTT,CASKQLSLGGGSNQPQHF
-,-,TRBJ1-1,TRBV7-9,TGTGCCAGCAGCAGAACAGGTTCCTCTGAAGCTTTCTTT,CASSRTGSSEAFF
-,TRBD1,TRBJ1-2,TRBV2,TGTGCCAGCAGTCTTCCTCCGGGACAGGGAACTTTTGGCTACACCTTC,CASSLPPGQGTFGYTF